The rows below give T cell receptor beta chains drawn from one sample of a study of CD8+CD57+ T cells in acquired aplastic anemia. TCRdb reprocessed the reads via MiXCR and lists one record per CDR3 protein. The sample records about half a million distinct CDR3 sequences, more than 25% being singletons. Input material: sorted CD4+, CD8+, or CD8+CD57+ T cells (not recorded which) from PBMCs. These receptors all stem from a human donor with aplastic anemia. CDR3s include the opening cysteine and the closing phenylalanine or tryptophan. Fields, in order: V gene, clone size, D gene, J gene, CDR3 DNA, CDR3 protein. D genes are given only for firm matches. A row's size may be missing; if present it is once, few, many or a size class.

>TRBV11-1|NA|TRBD2|TRBJ2-3
TGTGCCAGCAGCTCGAGAAATAGCGGGAGGGAGGCAGATACGCAGTATTTT
CASSSRNSGREADTQYF
>TRBV10-3|many|NA|TRBJ1-2
TGTGCCATCTTTATCGGGGGGCGACGTAACTATGGCTACACCTTC
CAIFIGGRRNYGYTF
>TRBV2|NA|TRBD1|TRBJ2-4
TGTGCCAGCAGTCCCGACGGACAGGGGGCCGGGAACATTCAGTACTTC
CASSPDGQGAGNIQYF
>TRBV7-2|many|NA|TRBJ2-7
TGTGCCAGCAGCTTAGCTAGCAGCGGCTACTACGAGCAGTACTTC
CASSLASSGYYEQYF
>TRBV11-2|NA|NA|TRBJ2-7
TGTGCCAGCAGCTTAGTGGGAGGGGGACAGGTTACCTACGAGCAGTACTTC
CASSLVGGGQVTYEQYF
>TRBV10-3|NA|NA|TRBJ2-7
NA
CAISCASRRGVTYEQYF
>TRBV2|NA|TRBD1|TRBJ1-5
TGTGCCAGCAGTGAAGGACAGGGGCTCCGGCACCAGCATTTT
CASSEGQGLRHQHF
>TRBV9|many|NA|TRBJ1-2
TGCGCCAGCAGTACAGGGAACTATGGCTACACCTTC
CASSTGNYGYTF
>TRBV14|NA|TRBD1|TRBJ1-1
TGTGCCAGCAGCAAAAGGACAGGGGGCATCGCAAACACTGAAGCTTTCTTT
CASSKRTGGIANTEAFF
>TRBV19|NA|NA|TRBJ2-3
TGTGCCAGTAGCCCTCCGGGAGCGGGCATCACAGATACGCAGTATTTT
CASSPPGAGITDTQYF